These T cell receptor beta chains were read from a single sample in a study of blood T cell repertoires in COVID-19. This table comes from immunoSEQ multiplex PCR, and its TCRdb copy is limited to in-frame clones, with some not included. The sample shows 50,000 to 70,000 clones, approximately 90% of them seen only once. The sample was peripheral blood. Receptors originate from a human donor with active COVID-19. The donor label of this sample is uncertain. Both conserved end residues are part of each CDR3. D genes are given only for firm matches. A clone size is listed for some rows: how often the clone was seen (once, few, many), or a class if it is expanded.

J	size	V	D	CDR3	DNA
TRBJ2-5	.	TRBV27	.	CASRPWGEETQYF	TGTGCCAGCCGCCCGTGGGGGGAAGAGACCCAGTACTTC
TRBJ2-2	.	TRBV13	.	CASSLAATGTPTGELFF	TGTGCCAGCAGCTTAGCCGCAACCGGGACACCCACCGGGGAGCTGTTTTTT
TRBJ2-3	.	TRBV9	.	CASSVGGSRTDTQYF	TGTGCCAGCAGCGTAGGAGGGTCCCGCACAGATACGCAGTATTTT
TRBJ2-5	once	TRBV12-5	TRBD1	CASGLGGTDIPAQYF	TGTGCTAGTGGTTTGGGGGGGACAGACATACCCGCCCAGTACTTC
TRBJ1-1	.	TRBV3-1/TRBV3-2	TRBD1	CASSQDQGGPGTVEAFF	TGTGCCAGCAGCCAAGATCAGGGGGGACCAGGGACGGTTGAAGCTTTCTTT
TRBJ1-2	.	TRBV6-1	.	CASSETGNGGYTF	TGTGCCAGCAGTGAAACAGGGAACGGTGGCTACACCTTC
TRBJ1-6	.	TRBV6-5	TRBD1	CASSYSSGQANSPLHF	TGTGCCAGCAGTTACTCGAGCGGACAGGCGAATTCACCCCTCCACTTT
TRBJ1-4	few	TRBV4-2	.	CASTYRESATNEKLFF	TGTGCCAGCACTTACAGGGAATCTGCAACTAATGAAAAACTGTTTTTT
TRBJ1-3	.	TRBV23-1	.	CASSSRSDGNTIYF	TGCGCCAGCAGCTCCAGGTCGGATGGAAACACCATATATTTT
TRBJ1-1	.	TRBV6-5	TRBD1	CASRYNRGLDTEAFF	TGTGCCAGCAGGTACAACAGGGGGCTCGACACTGAAGCTTTCTTT
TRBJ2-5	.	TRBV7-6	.	CASSSDRGTQETQYF	TGTGCCAGCAGCTCCGATAGGGGAACTCAAGAGACCCAGTACTTC
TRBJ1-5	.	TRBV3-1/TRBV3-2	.	CASSQGPPSNQPQHF	TGTGCCAGCAGCCAAGGGCCCCCTAGCAATCAGCCCCAGCATTTT
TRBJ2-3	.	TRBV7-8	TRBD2	CASSYSGGTDTQYF	TGTGCCAGCAGCTACTCGGGAGGGACAGATACGCAGTATTTT
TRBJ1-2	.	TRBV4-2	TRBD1	CASSQNTAGQGIHGYTF	TGTGCCAGCAGCCAGAACACGGCGGGACAGGGGATCCATGGCTACACCTTC
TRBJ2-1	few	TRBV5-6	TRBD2	CASAFLAGDGNEQFF	TGTGCCAGCGCCTTTCTAGCGGGAGATGGAAATGAGCAGTTCTTC
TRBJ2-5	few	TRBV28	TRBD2	CASSSRWVGAGGDMETQYF	TGTGCCAGCAGTTCCCGATGGGTTGGGGCGGGAGGAGACATGGAGACCCAGTACTTC
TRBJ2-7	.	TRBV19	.	CASSIGGTASYEQYF	TGTGCCAGTAGTATAGGAGGGACTGCCTCCTACGAGCAGTACTTC
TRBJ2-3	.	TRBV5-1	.	CASSLRDNTDTQYF	TGCGCCAGCAGCTTGCGGGACAACACAGATACGCAGTATTTT
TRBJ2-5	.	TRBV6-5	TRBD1	CASSYGDRVQETQYF	TGTGCCAGCAGTTACGGAGACAGGGTACAAGAGACCCAGTACTTC
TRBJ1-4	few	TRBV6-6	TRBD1	CASRGQGPTNEKLFF	TGTGCCAGCAGGGGACAGGGCCCAACTAATGAAAAACTGTTTTTT
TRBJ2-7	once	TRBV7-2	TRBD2	CASSFGLAFEQYF	TGTGCCAGCAGCTTCGGACTAGCGTTCGAGCAGTACTTC
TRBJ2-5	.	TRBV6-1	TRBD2	CASSELAGRQETQYF	TGTGCCAGCAGTGAACTAGCGGGGCGGCAAGAGACCCAGTACTTC
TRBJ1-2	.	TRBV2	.	CASREFGVGGGYTF	TGTGCCAGCAGGGAATTCGGGGTAGGAGGCGGCTACACCTTC
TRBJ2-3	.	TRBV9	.	CASSVARESDTQYF	TGTGCCAGCAGCGTAGCCCGTGAGTCAGATACGCAGTATTTT
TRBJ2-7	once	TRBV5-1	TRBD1	CASSRTGTGAYEQYF	TGCGCCAGCTCCCGCACCGGGACAGGGGCCTACGAGCAGTACTTC
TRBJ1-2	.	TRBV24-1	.	CATSDQTVNYGYTF	TGTGCCACCAGTGACCAAACAGTCAACTATGGCTACACCTTC